One sample yielded the 20 T cell receptor beta chains listed below, sequenced in a study of PD-L1 blockade in urothelial cancer (dated 2017 in TCRdb). The time point label here, explained by the study, means: peripheral blood 6 weeks after treatment start. Libraries were built with the immunoSEQ multiplex PCR assay. The immuneACCESS repertoire file appears here via TCRdb, limited to in-frame rearrangements. These files lack a portion of the clones; in checked studies, under half of the deficit traces to unresolved V genes, and the cause of the others is not known. The table for this sample lists under 70,000 clones; roughly 90% of them were counted only once. About 11% of the sample goes to the ten largest clones. The sequencing here drew on PBMCs, taken around atezolizumab (anti-PD-L1) treatment. The source of these receptors is a man aged 55 to 70 with urothelial cancer.

This clone was detected only a few times. V is TRBV25-1 and J is TRBJ2-5, with a weak D call TRBD1 (5 bases). CDR3 length: 13 residues. V lost 3 bases and J 4 bases, leaving 9 bases between the germline ends. Germline V CDR1 and CDR2: MGHDK, SYGVNS. The DNA of the CDR3 is TGTGCCAGCAGTGATTGGCAGGGAGAGACCCAGTACTTC. Translated: CASSDWQGETQYF.

V is TRBV5-1 and J is TRBJ2-7, with 7 bases fitting TRBD1. This CDR3 comprises 14 residues. V trimming: 3 bases; J trimming: 3 bases; junction bases outside the gene matches: 6. In germline, CDR1 is SGHRS, CDR2 YFSETQ. The CDR3, as DNA: TGCGCCAGCAGCTGGGGACAGCCCGGCTACGAGCAGTACTTC. This encodes CASSWGQPGYEQYF.

The chain recombines TRBV5-1 with TRBJ2-7; a possible D gene is TRBD2 (7 bases). Germline V lookup: CDR1 SGHRS, CDR2 YFSETQ. The CDR3 loop spans 15 amino acids. V lost 4 bases and J lost 4, with 18 bases in between. CDR3 sequence (DNA): TGCGCCAGCAGCCCCCGCGGGGGCGGGGGATACGAGCAGTACTTC. Translation gives CASSPRGGGGYEQYF.

The genes are TRBV6-1 and TRBJ2-7, with 9 bases lining up with TRBD1. The length of the CDR3 is 15 residues. J lost 1 base, V lost 7 bases, and 8 bases had no gene match. Germline CDR1 is MNHNS and CDR2 is SASEGT. CDR3 in DNA: TGTGCCAGCAAAAGGGACAGGGACGTGTCCTACGAGCAGTACTTC. Its translation: CASKRDRDVSYEQYF.

The chain uses TRBV7-6 and TRBJ1-4; D not resolved. This CDR3 contains 16 residues. V gave up 4 bases and J gave up 5 bases, with 17 bases separating them. Germline assignment: CDR1 SGHVS and CDR2 FNYEAQ. The CDR3 sequence is CASSSPTGASNEKLFF. CDR3 DNA sequence: TGTGCCAGCAGCTCCCCTACGGGAGCCTCGAATGAAAAACTGTTTTTT.

The chain employs TRBV18 and TRBJ1-4; a weak D match, TRBD1 (5 bases). This CDR3 is 14 amino acids long. Trimming removed 4 bases at V and 2 bases at J, with 8 bases between. Germline V gene sequence: CDR1 KGHSH, CDR2 LQKENI. The CDR3, as DNA: TGTGCCAGCTCACAGGGGTCGACTAATGAAAAACTGTTTTTT. Encoded protein: CASSQGSTNEKLFF.

This sequence joins TRBV6-5 and TRBJ2-3, with 8 positions matching TRBD1. The CDR3 consists of 15 residues. Germline trimming cut 7 bases from V and 4 bases from J; bases unmatched to any gene: 10. The germline V gene has CDR1 MNHEY and CDR2 SVGAGI. The CDR3 region is CASKKDRASPDTQYF. The CDR3 DNA sequence: TGTGCCAGCAAAAAGGACAGGGCTTCTCCAGATACGCAGTATTTT.

This chain joins TRBV15 and TRBJ2-7; 11 nucleotides agree with TRBD1. The CDR3 loop spans 15 amino acids. Losses at the gene ends were 1 base for V and 7 bases for J; bases not matched to a gene: 6. Germline assignment: CDR1 LNHNV and CDR2 YYDKDF (reference sequence). CDR3 residues: CATSRAGQGAFEQYF. DNA of the CDR3: TGTGCCACCAGCAGAGCCGGACAGGGGGCGTTTGAGCAGTACTTC. The whole variable domain, remainder taken from reference TRBV15 and TRBJ2-7, is DAMVIQNPRYQVTQFGKPVTLSCSQTLNHNVMYWYQQKSSQAPKLLFHYYDKDFNNEADTPDNFQSRRPNTSFCFLDIRSPGLGDTAMYLCATSRAGQGAFEQYFGPGTRLTVT.

The rearrangement links TRBV19 to TRBJ1-3; D is unresolved. V dropped 6 bases and J dropped 1 base, with 16 bases sitting between them. CDR1 and CDR2 (germline): LNHDA, SQIVND (reference sequence). The CDR3 loop spans 16 amino acids. CDR3 sequence reads: CASSRLFQVSGNTIYF. In DNA, the CDR3 is TGTGCCAGTAGCCGGCTTTTTCAGGTATCTGGAAACACCATATATTTT.

The chain uses TRBV28 and TRBJ1-2; TRBD1 might be the D (5 bases). V was pared by 3 bases and J by 12 bases, with 14 bases between. The CDR3 is 12 residues long. Germline CDR1 and CDR2: MDHEN and SYDVKM. This chain's CDR3 is CASSLVGREHTF. The CDR3 DNA sequence: TGTGCCAGCAGTTTGGTGGGCAGGGAACACACCTTC.

The genes are TRBV5-1 and TRBJ2-3, with TRBD1 matching 10 bases. J gave up 6 bases and V 6 bases, and 10 bases lay outside the gene matches. CDR1 is SGHRS and CDR2 is YFSETQ in the germline V gene. This CDR3 spans 15 amino acids. The CDR3 here is CASMVLGQGMDTQYF. DNA for the CDR3: TGCGCCAGCATGGTTTTGGGACAGGGGATGGATACGCAGTATTTT.

V usage is TRBV5-1 and J usage is TRBJ1-1; 9 nucleotides align to TRBD1. The germline V gene has CDR1 SGHRS and CDR2 YFSETQ. The V segment lost 2 bases and the J segment 6 bases; nucleotides outside the gene matches: 5. The CDR3 contains 14 residues. The CDR3 DNA is TGCGCCAGCAGCTTCCGGGACAGGGCGGCTGAAGCTTTCTTT. The encoded protein is CASSFRDRAAEAFF.

This rearrangement joins TRBV30 to TRBJ1-5, with D unresolved. Germline V gene data show CDR1 as GTSNPN and CDR2 as SVGIG (reference sequence). V was pared by 3 bases and J by 3 bases, with 12 bases between. CDR3 length: 14 residues. CDR3 amino acids: CAWSRGNFNQPQHF. In DNA form, the CDR3 reads TGTGCCTGGAGCCGGGGAAACTTCAATCAGCCCCAGCATTTT.

The gene calls are TRBV7-3 and TRBJ1-1; 10 bases line up with TRBD1. Germline V gene sequence: CDR1 SGHTA, CDR2 FQGTGA. The CDR3 length is 15 residues. Trimming cost V 5 bases and J 5 bases; bases outside gene matches: 8. The CDR3 coding sequence is TGTGCCAGCAGCCCCGGGACAGGGGTTTGGACTGAAGCTTTCTTT. Translating gives CASSPGTGVWTEAFF.

V is TRBV9 and J is TRBJ1-1, with D tentatively TRBD1 (6 bases). Germline CDR1 reads SGDLS; CDR2 reads YYNGEE. Trimming shortened V by 5 bases and J by 3 bases, and 11 bases separated the two germline ends. This CDR3 contains 13 residues. The CDR3 is CASRVSGDTEAFF. CDR3 coding DNA: TGTGCCAGCAGGGTTTCAGGGGACACTGAAGCTTTCTTT.

The V call is TRBV9, the J call TRBJ2-1; TRBD1 matches 9 bases. Germline V gives CDR1 SGDLS, CDR2 YYNGEE. The CDR3 sequence is 13 residues long. Trimming at V came to 3 bases and at J to 7 bases, leaving 2 bases not matched to a gene. CDR3 in amino acids: CASSGTGVNEQFF. CDR3 sequence (DNA): TGTGCCAGCAGCGGGACAGGGGTAAATGAGCAGTTCTTC.

J is TRBJ2-7 and V is TRBV6-6; D is undetermined. In germline, CDR1 is MNHNY, CDR2 SVGAGI (reference sequence). The CDR3 loop spans 12 amino acids. V shed 5 bases and J shed 2 bases, with 7 bases lying between them. Here the CDR3 DNA reads TGTGCCAGCAGTCTGGGCGCCTACGAGCAGTACTTC. As protein: CASSLGAYEQYF.

The CDR3, as DNA: TGTGCCAGCAGTACACCCGCGGGCTCCTACAATGAGCAGTTCTTC. This translates into CASSTPAGSYNEQFF. V is TRBV27 and J is TRBJ2-1, with D possibly matching TRBD2 (5 bases). Germline V lookup: CDR1 MNHEY, CDR2 SMNVEV (reference sequence). The CDR3 runs 15 residues. The V end lost 5 bases, the J end lost 0 bases, and 11 bases lay between the germline ends.

The chain links TRBV11-3 to TRBJ2-3; tentative D call: TRBD2 (7 bases). Germline V gene lookup returns CDR1 SGHNT and CDR2 YENEEA. Trimming pared 2 bases from V and 4 bases from J, leaving 16 bases between. This CDR3 is built from 16 residues. The CDR3, as DNA: TGTGCCAGCAGCTTATTGTCCGGGCGGGGGCCAGATACGCAGTATTTT. Its translation is CASSLLSGRGPDTQYF. Together with reference TRBV11-3 and TRBJ2-3, the CDR3 gives the full variable domain: EAGVVQSPRYKIIEKKQPVAFWCNPISGHNTLYWYLQNLGQGPELLIRYENEEAVDDSQLPKDRFSAERLKGVDSTLKIQPAELGDSAVYLCASSLLSGRGPDTQYFGPGTRLTVL.

By proportion, this clone is medium-sized. This chain links TRBV6-5 with TRBJ2-2; a possible D gene is TRBD2 (7 bases). Trimming stripped 7 bases from V and 6 bases from J, with 18 bases between. Germline V gene sequence: CDR1 MNHEY, CDR2 SVGAGI. This CDR3 contains 15 residues. The chain's CDR3 is CASTPFKGGAGELFF. The CDR3 DNA sequence: TGTGCCAGCACCCCGTTTAAGGGGGGGGCCGGGGAGCTGTTTTTT.